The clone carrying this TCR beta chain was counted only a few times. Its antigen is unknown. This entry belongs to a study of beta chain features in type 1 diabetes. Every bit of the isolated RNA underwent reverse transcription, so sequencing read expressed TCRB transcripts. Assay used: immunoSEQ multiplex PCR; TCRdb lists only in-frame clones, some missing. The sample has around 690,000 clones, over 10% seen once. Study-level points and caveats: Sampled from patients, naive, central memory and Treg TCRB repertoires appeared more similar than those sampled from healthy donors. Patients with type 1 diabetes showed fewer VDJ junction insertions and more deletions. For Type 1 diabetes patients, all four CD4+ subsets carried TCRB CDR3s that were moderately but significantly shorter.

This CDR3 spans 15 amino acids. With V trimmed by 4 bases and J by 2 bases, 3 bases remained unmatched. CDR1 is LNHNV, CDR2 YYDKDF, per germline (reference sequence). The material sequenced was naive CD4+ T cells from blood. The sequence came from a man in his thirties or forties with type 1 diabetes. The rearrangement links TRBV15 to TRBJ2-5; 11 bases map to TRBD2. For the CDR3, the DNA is TGTGCCACCAGCATTAGGACTAGCGGGCAAGAGACCCAGTACTTC. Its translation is CATSIRTSGQETQYF.